This TCR beta chain comes out of a study of OX40 agonist ivuxolimab in advanced cancers. Study-wide background: A mean age of roughly 66 years, range about 23 to 80, was recorded, and approximately 80% were male.

Trimming stripped 1 base from V and 4 bases from J, with 12 bases between. This CDR3 is built from 15 residues. CDR1 is SGHTA and CDR2 is FQGNSA in the germline V gene. Overall study results and limits: At 0.1 to 3.0 mg/kg, clonal expansion of CD4+ and CD8+ blood T cells had occurred by week 6. Certain nonresponders additionally had low normalized T-cell clonal expansion. Among the lowest peripheral clonal expansion occurred in 0.1-3.0 mg/kg partial responders.

A remark on this clone: The antigen is unknown.

TCRdb keeps only in-frame clones here, not all; method: immunoSEQ multiplex PCR. The data show approximately 38,000 clones, with approximately 90% seen just once and roughly 9% held by the top ten. Specimen: CD4+ or CD8+ T cells sorted from blood, collected in a trial of the OX40 agonist ivuxolimab. The chain recombines TRBV7-2 with TRBJ2-3; D perhaps matches TRBD1 (6 bases). The source of this sequence is an adult with an advanced solid tumor such as melanoma, head and neck, liver or kidney cancer. The DNA for the CDR3 is TGTGCCAGCAGCTTAGAAGGGGGAGTGGCAGATACGCAGTATTTT. This translates into CASSLEGGVADTQYF. Full variable domain (outside the CDR3, taken from reference TRBV7-2 and TRBJ2-3): GAGVSQSPSNKVTEKGKDVELRCDPISGHTALYWYRQSLGQGLEFLIYFQGNSAPDKSGLPSDRFSAERTGGSVSTLTIQRTQQEDSAVYLCASSLEGGVADTQYFGPGTRLTVL.